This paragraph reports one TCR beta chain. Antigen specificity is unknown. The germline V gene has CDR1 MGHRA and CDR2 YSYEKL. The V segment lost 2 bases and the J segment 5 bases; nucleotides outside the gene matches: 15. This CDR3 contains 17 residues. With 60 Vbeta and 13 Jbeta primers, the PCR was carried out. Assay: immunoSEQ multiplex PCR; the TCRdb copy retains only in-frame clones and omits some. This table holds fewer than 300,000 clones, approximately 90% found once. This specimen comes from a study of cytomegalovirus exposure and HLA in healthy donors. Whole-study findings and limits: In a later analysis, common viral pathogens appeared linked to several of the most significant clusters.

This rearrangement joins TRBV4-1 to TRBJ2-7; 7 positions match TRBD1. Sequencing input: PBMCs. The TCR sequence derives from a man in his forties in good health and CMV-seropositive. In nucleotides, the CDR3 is TGCGCCAGCAGCCAAACCGGGACAGCCAAACGGATCAACGAGCAGTACTTC. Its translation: CASSQTGTAKRINEQYF.